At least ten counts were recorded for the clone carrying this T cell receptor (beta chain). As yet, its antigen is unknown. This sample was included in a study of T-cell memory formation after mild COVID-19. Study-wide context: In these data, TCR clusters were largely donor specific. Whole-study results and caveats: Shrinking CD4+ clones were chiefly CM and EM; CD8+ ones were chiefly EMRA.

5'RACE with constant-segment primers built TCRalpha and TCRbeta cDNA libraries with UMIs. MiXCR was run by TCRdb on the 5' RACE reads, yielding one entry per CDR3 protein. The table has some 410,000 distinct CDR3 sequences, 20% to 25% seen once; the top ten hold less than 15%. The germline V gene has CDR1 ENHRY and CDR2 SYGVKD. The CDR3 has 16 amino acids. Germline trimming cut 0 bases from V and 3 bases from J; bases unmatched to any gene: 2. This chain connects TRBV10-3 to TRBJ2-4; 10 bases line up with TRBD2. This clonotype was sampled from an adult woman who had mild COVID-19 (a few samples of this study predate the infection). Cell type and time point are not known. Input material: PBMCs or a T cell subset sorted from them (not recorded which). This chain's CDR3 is CAISESWTSGKNIQYF. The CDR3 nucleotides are TGTGCCATCAGTGAGTCCTGGACTAGCGGCAAAAACATTCAGTACTTC.